Following are 28 T cell receptor beta chains from one sample sequenced in a study of blood T cell repertoires in COVID-19. Assay used: immunoSEQ multiplex PCR; TCRdb lists only in-frame clones, some missing. The top ten hold roughly 8.8% of the sample, which has almost 200,000 clones, 89% seen once. The sample comprised PBMCs or T cells enriched from blood (not recorded which). These receptors all come from a young woman who had recovered from COVID-19.

The genes are TRBV4-2 and TRBJ1-6; D gene unclear. V was cut by 0 bases and J by 0 bases, with 6 bases left in between. The CDR3 loop spans 16 amino acids. CDR1 LGHNA and CDR2 YNFKEQ come from the germline V gene. CDR3 in amino acids: CASSQEQSSYNSPLHF. The CDR3 nucleotides read TGTGCCAGCAGCCAAGAACAGAGCTCCTATAATTCACCCCTCCACTTT.

V and J are TRBV28 and TRBJ1-3; TRBD1 might be the D (5 bases). CDR3 length equals 12 residues. Germline loops: CDR1 MDHEN, CDR2 SYDVKM. Trimming pared 11 bases from V and 4 bases from J, leaving 12 bases between. Written as DNA, the CDR3 is TGTGCCTCAAGGGGTTTAGGAAACACCATATATTTT. Protein sequence: CASRGLGNTIYF.

The genes are TRBV7-6 and TRBJ2-3, with D unclear. The CDR3 length is 15 residues. Germline V gene data show CDR1 as SGHVS and CDR2 as FNYEAQ. V was clipped by 6 bases and J by 6 bases, with 19 bases between them. The chain's CDR3 is CASRPLPVLWDTQYF. The DNA for the CDR3 is TGTGCCAGCAGGCCACTTCCGGTACTTTGGGATACGCAGTATTTT.

This sequence joins TRBV21-1 and TRBJ1-6; no check of the table's D call, TRBD1, against the DNA was made. TRBV21-1 is a pseudogene. The CDR3 loop spans 18 amino acids. DNA of the CDR3: TGTGCCAGCAGCAACGCCGGGACAGGGCTATTTTGGAATTCACCCCTCCACTTT. Protein sequence: CASSNAGTGLFWNSPLHF.

The table lists this clone with a count of one. V is TRBV20-1 and J is TRBJ2-1, with TRBD1 as a possible D gene (6 bases). CDR1 is DFQATT and CDR2 is SNEGSKA in the germline V gene (reference sequence). Trimming took 3 bases from V and 4 from J, leaving 10 bases between them. The CDR3 is made up of 13 amino acids. CDR3 protein: CSASTDRYNEQFF. The CDR3 DNA reads as TGCAGTGCTAGTACCGACAGGTACAATGAGCAGTTCTTC.

The gene calls are TRBV7-9 and TRBJ1-1; weak D call: TRBD1 (5 bases). The CDR3 runs to 12 residues. Trimming cost V 4 bases and J 8 bases, with 11 bases left between them. Germline assignment: CDR1 SEHNR and CDR2 FQNEAQ (reference sequence). For the CDR3, the DNA is TGTGCCAGCAGCTCCCTGTCAGGGGAAGCTTTCTTT. Its translation is CASSSLSGEAFF.

The gene calls are TRBV12-3 or TRBV12-4 and TRBJ1-5, with 7 bases identical to TRBD1. This CDR3 region has 13 residues. V lost 6 bases to trimming and J lost 5 bases; unmatched junction nucleotides: 4. As DNA, the CDR3 is TGTGCCAGCAGCAGGGACAGCTATCAGCCCCAGCATTTT. Amino acids: CASSRDSYQPQHF.

V gene TRBV7-9 combines with J gene TRBJ2-1; 9 bases match TRBD1. CDR3 length: 14 amino acids. Trimming removed 5 bases from V and 7 bases from J; junction bases left unmatched: 6. Germline CDR1 is SEHNR and CDR2 is FQNEAQ (reference sequence). CDR3: CASSLGQGINEQFF. CDR3 DNA: TGTGCCAGCAGCCTCGGACAGGGGATAAATGAGCAGTTCTTC.

J is TRBJ1-4 and V is TRBV5-1, with TRBD1 matching over 7 bases. This CDR3 contains 14 residues. Germline-derived CDR1 and CDR2 are SGHRS and YFSETQ. V lost 4 bases, J lost 4 bases, and 4 bases stayed unmatched. The CDR3 DNA follows: TGCGCCAGCAGCACCGGACAGGTTAATGAAAAACTGTTTTTT. Its protein product is CASSTGQVNEKLFF.

The chain has TRBV5-1 and TRBJ1-2; D unresolved. Trimming shortened V by 2 bases and J by 2 bases, and 7 bases separated the two germline ends. This CDR3 is built from 13 residues. Germline lookup yields CDR1 SGHRS and CDR2 YFSETQ. The CDR3 DNA sequence: TGCGCCAGCAGCTTCTGGCGGAACTATGGCTACACCTTC. Translating it yields CASSFWRNYGYTF.

The genes are TRBV11-2 and TRBJ2-2; 7 nucleotides agree with TRBD2. Germline CDR1 is SGHAT and CDR2 is FQNNGV. This CDR3 comprises 16 residues. After removal of 1 base from V and 6 bases from J, the junction contained 8 bases not matched to a gene. CDR3 region: CASSLVQREMPGELFF. As DNA, the CDR3 is TGTGCCAGCAGCTTAGTCCAGCGGGAAATGCCCGGGGAGCTGTTTTTT.

The chain joins TRBV5-5 to TRBJ1-1, with 8 positions matching TRBD1. J gave up 1 base and V 1 base, and 3 bases lay outside the gene matches. This CDR3 spans 15 amino acids. Germline values: CDR1 SGHKS, CDR2 YYEKEE (reference sequence). CDR3: CASSLFQGANTEAFF. CDR3 in DNA: TGTGCCAGCAGCTTGTTCCAGGGGGCGAACACTGAAGCTTTCTTT.

The chain recombines TRBV2 with TRBJ2-5, with 7 bases that match TRBD2. The CDR3 contains 15 residues. Germline-derived CDR1 and CDR2 are SNHLY and FYNNEI. The V and J ends lost 7 bases and 0 bases, in that order; junction bases with no gene match: 8. The CDR3 region is CASTNQAGHQETQYF. For the CDR3, the DNA is TGTGCCAGCACCAACCAAGCGGGGCACCAAGAGACCCAGTACTTC.

The J gene is TRBJ2-1, the V gene TRBV6-1, with 7 bases fitting TRBD2. Looked up from germline, CDR1 is MNHNS and CDR2 is SASEGT. The CDR3 has 14 amino acids. J lost 10 bases, V lost 1 base, and 7 bases had no gene match. CDR3: CASSEVGGGWEQFF. DNA for the CDR3: TGTGCCAGCAGTGAAGTGGGGGGGGGATGGGAGCAGTTCTTC.

The chain combines TRBV5-1 with TRBJ2-1; D unclear. CDR3 length equals 13 residues. Germline CDR1 reads SGHRS; CDR2 reads YFSETQ. Trimming left V 0 bases short and J 8 bases short, with 9 bases between. CDR3 coding DNA: TGCGCCAGCAGCTTGGACCCCCCGGATGAGCAGTTCTTC. It translates to CASSLDPPDEQFF.

By its share, this clone is medium-sized (0.01 to 0.1%). The rearrangement joins TRBV30 to TRBJ2-2; 9 bases align to TRBD1. Trimming removed 4 bases from V and 2 bases from J; junction bases left unmatched: 2. From germline, CDR1 is GTSNPN and CDR2 SVGIG (reference sequence). The CDR3 runs to 14 residues. The CDR3 loop is CAWNTGGNTGELFF. CDR3 coding DNA: TGTGCCTGGAACACAGGGGGCAACACCGGGGAGCTGTTTTTT.

This clone was seen ten or more times. The CDR3 DNA reads as TGTGCCAGCAGACAGGAGTTGGGCGAGCAGTACTTC. It specifies CASRQELGEQYF. The chain uses TRBV2 and TRBJ2-7, with a possible D match to TRBD1 (5 bases). V lost 6 bases to trimming and J lost 6 bases, with 12 bases between them. The V gene's germline CDR1 is SNHLY and CDR2 FYNNEI. The CDR3 is 12 residues long.

This sequence joins TRBV7-3 and TRBJ2-2, with D hard to call. CDR3 length: 14 residues. The germline gives CDR1 SGHTA, CDR2 FQGTGA. Trimming cost V 1 base and J 5 bases, with 8 bases left between them. Here the CDR3 reads CASSLNGQTGELFF. CDR3 DNA sequence: TGTGCCAGCAGCTTAAATGGGCAGACCGGGGAGCTGTTTTTT.

This chain joins TRBV15 and TRBJ1-5, with a weak D call TRBD1 (5 bases). V lost 1 base and J lost 6, with 10 bases in between. Per the germline V gene, CDR1 is LNHNV and CDR2 is YYDKDF (reference sequence). The CDR3 has 14 residues. This CDR3 is CATSRGGGGQPQHF. DNA for the CDR3: TGTGCCACCAGCAGAGGCGGGGGTGGTCAGCCCCAGCATTTT.

This chain connects TRBV2 to TRBJ2-7; D might be TRBD2 (7 bases). Germline assignment: CDR1 SNHLY and CDR2 FYNNEI. The CDR3 runs to 15 residues. V was shortened by 2 bases and J by 6 bases, with 17 bases between the two germline ends. The CDR3 DNA reads TGTGCCAGCAGTGAAAGGGAGGGACAATCATCCGAGCAGTACTTC. It specifies CASSEREGQSSEQYF.

A single count supports this clone. The rearrangement uses TRBV14 and TRBJ2-1, with 13 nucleotides matching TRBD2. V shed 4 bases, J shed 9 bases, and the junction held 9 bases outside the gene matches. The CDR3 covers 16 residues. The germline gives CDR1 SGHDN, CDR2 FVKESK. For the CDR3, the DNA is TGTGCCAGCAGCCCGACTAAGGGACTAGCGGGGTGTGAGCAGTTCTTC. It yields the protein CASSPTKGLAGCEQFF. The full variable domain, rest sourced from reference TRBV14 and TRBJ2-1, is EAGVTQFPSHSVIEKGQTVTLRCDPISGHDNLYWYRRVMGKEIKFLLHFVKESKQDESGMPNNRFLAERTGGTYSTLKVQPAELEDSGVYFCASSPTKGLAGCEQFFGPGTRLTVL.

The chain employs TRBV4-1 and TRBJ1-1; 11 bases are a match to TRBD1. V shed 3 bases and J 4 bases; nucleotides not matched to a gene: 4. Germline assignment: CDR1 MGHRA and CDR2 YSYEKL. CDR3 length: 15 amino acids. CDR3 residues: CASSQDRGPGTEAFF. As DNA, the CDR3 is TGCGCCAGCAGCCAGGACAGGGGGCCGGGCACTGAAGCTTTCTTT.

Concerning this clone: The same CDR3 also results from other DNA sequences found in this sample. The CDR3 DNA reads as TGTGCCAGCAGCTTGAGACAGGGGGCGTACGAGCAGTACTTC. This encodes CASSLRQGAYEQYF. J is TRBJ2-7 and V is TRBV5-4; 10 bases fit TRBD1. Trimming at V came to 1 base and at J to 4 bases, leaving 2 bases not matched to a gene. The CDR3 covers 14 residues. Looked up from germline, CDR1 is SGHNT and CDR2 is YYREEE (reference sequence).

V gene TRBV12-3 or TRBV12-4 combines with J gene TRBJ1-6, with D unresolved. CDR3 length equals 13 residues. Trimming stripped 3 bases from V and 4 bases from J, with 4 bases between. CDR3 sequence reads: CASSLQYNSPLHF. CDR3 DNA: TGTGCCAGCAGTTTGCAGTATAATTCACCCCTCCACTTT.

The chain uses TRBV19 and TRBJ1-2; 9 bases line up with TRBD1. Per germline, CDR1 LNHDA and CDR2 SQIVND (reference sequence). This CDR3 has 15 residues. V dropped 6 bases and J dropped 4; count of bases not matched to a gene: 9. In DNA, the CDR3 is TGTGCCAGTAGATGGGGGACAGGGAACTTCTATGGCTACACCTTC. Protein product: CASRWGTGNFYGYTF. The variable domain in full, completed from reference TRBV19 and TRBJ1-2, reads DGGITQSPKYLFRKEGQNVTLSCEQNLNHDAMYWYRQDPGQGLRLIYYSQIVNDFQKGDIAEGYSVSREKKESFPLTVTSAQKNPTAFYLCASRWGTGNFYGYTFGSGTRLTVV.

The chain links TRBV7-9 to TRBJ1-3; D ambiguous. The germline V and J ends were trimmed by 11 bases and 0 bases, with 14 bases remaining between them. The germline V gene encodes CDR1 SEHNR and CDR2 FQNEAQ (reference sequence). CDR3 length equals 14 residues. CDR3 in DNA: TGTGCCTACTTATCTTCAAGCTCTGGAAACACCATATATTTT. Translation: CAYLSSSSGNTIYF.

The genes are TRBV27 and TRBJ2-1; tentatively, D is TRBD2 (6 bases). This CDR3 comprises 15 residues. V was cut by 7 bases and J by 1 base, with 14 bases left in between. The germline gives CDR1 MNHEY, CDR2 SMNVEV (reference sequence). The DNA for the CDR3 is TGTGCCAGCACTATGGCGGGGAATTCCTACAATGAGCAGTTCTTC. Residues: CASTMAGNSYNEQFF.

The chain couples TRBV23-1 to TRBJ1-1, with D possibly matching TRBD1 (5 bases). TRBV23-1 is an ORF for which the function is uncertain. Trimming left V 9 bases short and J 5 bases short, with 13 bases between. This CDR3 spans 12 amino acids. In nucleotides, the CDR3 is TGCGCCAGACACTCAGGGAATACTGAAGCTTTCTTT. It codes for CARHSGNTEAFF.